Presented here are 18 T cell receptor beta chains from one specimen sequenced in a study of T cell responses to AZD1222 COVID-19 vaccine. Assay used: immunoSEQ multiplex PCR; TCRdb lists only in-frame clones, some missing. This sample yields approximately 100,000 clones, of which about nine tenths are seen a single time; approximately 1.2% belongs to the top ten. This specimen was peripheral blood, taken on day 0 of AZD1222 vaccination. The receptor set was obtained from an adult in good health.

The chain is built from TRBV7-3 and TRBJ1-4; TRBD1 is a possible D gene (5 bases). Trimming took 2 bases from V and 3 from J, leaving 7 bases between them. Germline V gives CDR1 SGHTA, CDR2 FQGTGA. The CDR3 has 14 amino acids. The CDR3 loop reads CASSLSGPNEKLFF. The CDR3 coding sequence is TGTGCCAGCAGCTTATCAGGGCCTAATGAAAAACTGTTTTTT.

This clone was seen only a few times. The chain recombines TRBV11-2 with TRBJ2-1; possible D gene TRBD2, 5 bases. Per the germline V gene, CDR1 is SGHAT and CDR2 is FQNNGV. CDR3 length equals 13 residues. V was pared by 5 bases and J by 9 bases, with 14 bases between. The CDR3 DNA is TGTGCCAGCAGCACTAGTGCCCGGATTGAGCAGTTCTTC. Protein: CASSTSARIEQFF.

The genes are TRBV9 and TRBJ2-3, with 13 nucleotides matching TRBD2. CDR1 and CDR2 from the germline V gene are SGDLS and YYNGEE. CDR3 length: 16 residues. The J segment lost 5 bases and the V segment lost 4 bases, leaving 7 bases of the junction unmatched. The CDR3 here is CASSLTGLAGKDTQYF. The CDR3, as DNA: TGTGCCAGCAGCCTTACGGGACTAGCGGGGAAAGATACGCAGTATTTT.

This clone has more than one count but fewer than ten. The J gene is TRBJ1-2, the V gene TRBV3-1 (or the pseudogene TRBV3-2); TRBD1 aligns across 7 bases. Per the germline V gene, CDR1 is LGHDT and CDR2 is YNNKEL (reference sequence). CDR3 size: 14 residues. V lost 4 bases and J lost 1; bases outside the gene matches: 3. The CDR3, as DNA: TGTGCCAGCAGCCGGGGACAGAGTAACTATGGCTACACCTTC. Amino acids: CASSRGQSNYGYTF.

The chain links TRBV2 to TRBJ2-2; D gene unclear. The V end was cut by 11 bases, the J end by 0 bases, with 22 bases between. Germline CDR1 SNHLY, CDR2 FYNNEI. There are 17 residues in the CDR3. CDR3 residues: CAGTRSEPPANTGELFF. The CDR3 DNA reads as TGTGCCGGCACACGGTCAGAGCCCCCAGCGAACACCGGGGAGCTGTTTTTT.

The chain couples TRBV11-3 to TRBJ1-1, with D possibly matching TRBD1 (6 bases). The CDR3 contains 13 residues. V lost 4 bases, J lost 8 bases, and 14 bases lay in between. CDR1 and CDR2 (germline): SGHNT, YENEEA. For the CDR3, the DNA is TGTGCCAGCAGCTCTAACCCAGGGGAGGAAGCTTTCTTT. Translation: CASSSNPGEEAFF. The full variable domain, in which reference TRBV11-3 and TRBJ1-1 provide the parts outside the CDR3, is EAGVVQSPRYKIIEKKQPVAFWCNPISGHNTLYWYLQNLGQGPELLIRYENEEAVDDSQLPKDRFSAERLKGVDSTLKIQPAELGDSAVYLCASSSNPGEEAFFGQGTRLTVV.

The chain has TRBV15 and TRBJ1-6, with D possibly being TRBD1 (5 bases). V shed 4 bases and J shed 15 bases, with 13 bases lying between them. Looked up from germline, CDR1 is LNHNV and CDR2 is YYDKDF (reference sequence). This CDR3 has 12 amino acids. The CDR3 spells CATSKEAGFLHF. In nucleotides, the CDR3 is TGTGCCACCAGCAAAGAAGCAGGGTTCCTCCACTTT.

V is TRBV11-2 and J is TRBJ2-1; maybe TRBD2 (6 bases). Germline lookup yields CDR1 SGHAT and CDR2 FQNNGV. The length of the CDR3 is 14 residues. V lost 5 bases and J lost 0, with 8 bases in between. The CDR3 nucleotides are TGTGCCAGCAGCCGTAGCGGCTCCTACAATGAGCAGTTCTTC. Its translation is CASSRSGSYNEQFF. The complete variable domain, with remaining parts taken from reference TRBV11-2 and TRBJ2-1, reads EAGVAQSPRYKIIEKRQSVAFWCNPISGHATLYWYQQILGQGPKLLIQFQNNGVVDDSQLPKDRFSAERLKGVDSTLKIQPAKLEDSAVYLCASSRSGSYNEQFFGPGTRLTVL.

This chain uses TRBV18 with TRBJ1-4; weak D call: TRBD1 (5 bases). V lost 3 bases and J lost 5, with 7 bases in between. This CDR3 is built from 13 residues. CDR1 is KGHSH, CDR2 LQKENI, per germline. CDR3 bases: TGTGCCAGCTCACCCAGGGCAAATGAAAAACTGTTTTTT. This gives the protein CASSPRANEKLFF.

J is TRBJ2-5 and V is TRBV2, with D unclear. The V gene's germline CDR1 is SNHLY and CDR2 FYNNEI. This CDR3 has 12 amino acids. The V end was cut by 3 bases, the J end by 5 bases, with 7 bases between. In nucleotides, the CDR3 is TGTGCCAGCAGTGAGGCTCGGGAGACCCAGTACTTC. Translated: CASSEARETQYF.

This clone was seen more than once but under ten times. The DNA of the CDR3 is TGTGCCTGGAGTGTACAAGGGGGCCTTAGCAATCAGCCCCAGCATTTT. This encodes CAWSVQGGLSNQPQHF. The V gene is TRBV30, the J gene TRBJ1-5; 7 bases match TRBD1. CDR3 size: 16 residues. Trimming at V came to 0 bases and at J to 0 bases, leaving 5 bases not matched to a gene. CDR1 is GTSNPN, CDR2 SVGIG, per germline (reference sequence). Together with reference TRBV30 and TRBJ1-5, the CDR3 gives the full variable domain: SQTIHQWPATLVQPVGSPLSLECTVEGTSNPNLYWYRQAAGRGLQLLFYSVGIGQISSEVPQNLSASRPQDRQFILSSKKLLLSDSGFYLCAWSVQGGLSNQPQHFGDGTRLSIL.

In this sample, this clone turned up once. This chain links TRBV3-1 (or the pseudogene TRBV3-2) with TRBJ1-1; D is ambiguous. The CDR3 contains 12 residues. Germline CDR1 and CDR2: LGHDT and YNNKEL (reference sequence). Trimming removed 6 bases at V and 12 bases at J, with 17 bases between. The CDR3 sequence: CASRKDSEETFF. CDR3 DNA: TGTGCCAGCAGAAAGGACTCAGAGGAAACTTTCTTT.

This rearrangement joins TRBV18 to TRBJ2-7; D could derive from TRBD1 or TRBD2 (5 bases each). This CDR3 comprises 16 residues. V was clipped by 5 bases and J by 5 bases, with 22 bases between them. CDR1 KGHSH and CDR2 LQKENI come from the germline V gene. As DNA, the CDR3 is TGTGCCAGCTCATCGAACCGGGACGGATGGTTGGACGAGCAGTACTTC. Translated, it gives CASSSNRDGWLDEQYF.

The genes are TRBV19 and TRBJ2-1; D could derive from TRBD1 or TRBD2 (6 bases each). V was clipped by 7 bases and J by 7 bases, with 17 bases between them. Germline CDR1 and CDR2: LNHDA and SQIVND (reference sequence). This CDR3 contains 14 residues. CDR3 sequence: CASKVGGVNNEQFF. Written as DNA, the CDR3 is TGTGCCAGTAAGGTGGGGGGCGTGAATAATGAGCAGTTCTTC.

This chain uses TRBV5-6 with TRBJ2-1; 7 nucleotides match TRBD2. The CDR3 covers 15 residues. Trimming removed 3 bases from V and 3 bases from J; junction bases left unmatched: 6. Looked up from germline, CDR1 is SGHDT and CDR2 is YYEEEE. Written as DNA, the CDR3 is TGTGCCAGCAGCTGGGGACTAACCAACTACAATGAGCAGTTCTTC. Protein sequence: CASSWGLTNYNEQFF.

This clone was recorded once. This chain uses TRBV19 with TRBJ2-2; D is perhaps TRBD2 (6 bases). V gave up 2 bases and J gave up 4 bases, with 14 bases separating them. This CDR3 has 16 amino acids. In germline, CDR1 is LNHDA, CDR2 SQIVND (reference sequence). The CDR3 DNA follows: TGTGCCAGTAGTATAAATTTGATCGGGGGCACCGGGGAGCTGTTTTTT. It specifies CASSINLIGGTGELFF.

The V call is TRBV5-1, the J call TRBJ2-2; 9 bases are shared with TRBD1. Unmatched junction bases numbered 4, after V lost 4 bases and J lost 0 bases. Germline V gene sequence: CDR1 SGHRS, CDR2 YFSETQ. CDR3 length: 16 residues. The CDR3 DNA is TGCGCCAGCAGCGGGACAGGGACAGCGAACACCGGGGAGCTGTTTTTT. It specifies CASSGTGTANTGELFF.

The V gene is TRBV6-5, the J gene TRBJ1-2; weak D call: TRBD1 (6 bases). Trimming left V 5 bases short and J 2 bases short, with 9 bases between. The CDR3 has 13 residues. Germline lookup yields CDR1 MNHEY and CDR2 SVGAGI. The CDR3 here is CASSPDRNYGYTF. As DNA, the CDR3 is TGTGCCAGCAGTCCCGACAGGAACTATGGCTACACCTTC.